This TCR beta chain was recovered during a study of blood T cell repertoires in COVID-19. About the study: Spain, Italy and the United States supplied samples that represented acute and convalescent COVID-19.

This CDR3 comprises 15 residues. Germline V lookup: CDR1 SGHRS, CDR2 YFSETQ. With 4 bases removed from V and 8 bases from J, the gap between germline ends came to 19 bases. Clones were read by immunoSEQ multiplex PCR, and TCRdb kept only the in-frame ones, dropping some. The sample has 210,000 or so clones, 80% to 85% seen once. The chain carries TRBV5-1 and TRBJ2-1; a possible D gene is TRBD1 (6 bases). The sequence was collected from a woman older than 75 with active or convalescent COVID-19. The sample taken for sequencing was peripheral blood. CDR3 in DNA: TGCGCCAGCAGCCGCCCCCTTCCAGGGGCGGATGAGCAGTTCTTC. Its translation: CASSRPLPGADEQFF.